This TCR beta chain came from a study of beta chain features in type 1 diabetes. Study-wide results and caveats: Possibly, sequencing cDNA over-represented cells that had high TCR expression levels. Moderate yet significant TCRB CDR3 shortening was seen in Type 1 diabetes patients in all four CD4+ subsets. In comparison with healthy donors, patients had naive, central memory and Treg TCRB repertoires that appeared more similar.

This clone was observed a few times. The antigen remains unidentified. A heparinised blood draw that averaged around 100 mL was obtained once from each donor. Expressed TCRB transcripts got sequenced, as all isolated RNA was reverse transcribed. Profiled with immunoSEQ multiplex PCR; TCRdb holds only in-frame clones, not every one. Of around 710,000 clones in the sample, 9.5% to 15% were seen once. This TCR derives from a man aged 30 to 39 with type 1 diabetes. Material: naive CD4+ T cells from blood.

The CDR3 sequence is CASSPERGTKNTEAFF. The CDR3 nucleotides read TGTGCCAGCAGCCCGGAACGCGGGACAAAAAACACTGAAGCTTTCTTT. V gene TRBV7-9 combines with J gene TRBJ1-1; TRBD1 is a possible D gene (6 bases). Between the trimmed V and J ends, which lost 5 bases and 2 bases, there was a span of 18 bases. Germline lookup yields CDR1 SEHNR and CDR2 FQNEAQ (reference sequence). This CDR3 is 16 amino acids long.